The next 16 T cell receptor beta chains were all read from a single sample in a study of T-cell reconstitution after alpha-beta-depleted transplantation in children. Their antigens are not known. During its preparation, the TCRbeta library received unique molecular identifiers. TCRdb passed the PCR reads through MiXCR, listing each CDR3 protein once. The table shows 330,000 or so distinct CDR3 sequences, with around 7.1% occurring only once. General study findings and limits: From newly produced T cells came most of the T-cell counts and diversity one year after transplant.

The source was peripheral blood, collected 360 days after TCRalphabeta/CD19-depleted stem cell transplant. The receptors were gathered from a female patient aged 2-9 years who had a stem cell transplant for Fanconi anemia, so the T cells may come from the graft donor.

This clonotype was recorded at least ten times. The genes are TRBV29-1 and TRBJ2-1; weak D call: TRBD2 (5 bases). V lost 3 bases and J 4 bases, leaving 10 bases between the germline ends. Germline CDR1 reads SQVTM; CDR2 reads ANQGSEA. The CDR3 consists of 13 residues. This chain's CDR3 is CSVDLGVYNEQFF. The CDR3, as DNA: TGCAGCGTTGACCTCGGGGTGTACAATGAGCAGTTCTTC.

This clonotype was seen many times. The V and J genes are TRBV25-1 and TRBJ2-3; D may be TRBD1 (5 bases). Trimming left V 3 bases short and J 2 bases short, with 6 bases between. The CDR3 extends over 13 amino acids. Germline values: CDR1 MGHDK, CDR2 SYGVNS. The CDR3 DNA reads TGTGCCAGCAGTGAGGACAACACAGATACGCAGTATTTT. Translating gives CASSEDNTDTQYF.

This clonotype was observed a few times. The chain combines TRBV4-1 with TRBJ2-6, with 7 positions matching TRBD1. With 4 bases clipped from V and 4 bases from J, the junction kept 7 bases outside the gene matches. This CDR3 is 16 amino acids long. Germline CDR1 and CDR2: MGHRA and YSYEKL. CDR3 DNA: TGCGCCAGCAGCCCGCCAGACAGGGCCGGGGCCAACGTCCTGACTTTC. Protein product: CASSPPDRAGANVLTF.

The table lists this clonotype with many counts. The rearrangement links TRBV5-1 to TRBJ1-1, with 7 bases fitting TRBD1. With 4 bases clipped from V and 2 bases from J, the junction kept 5 bases outside the gene matches. Germline loops: CDR1 SGHRS, CDR2 YFSETQ. The CDR3 loop spans 14 amino acids. In DNA, the CDR3 is TGCGCCAGCAGCGGCGGACAGGTAAACACTGAAGCTTTCTTT. Encoded protein: CASSGGQVNTEAFF.

This clonotype was recorded at least ten times. V is TRBV27 and J is TRBJ2-3; the D gene is possibly TRBD1 (5 bases). The CDR3 covers 16 residues. Between the trimmed V and J ends, which lost 5 bases and 2 bases, there was a span of 17 bases. Germline V gene lookup returns CDR1 MNHEY and CDR2 SMNVEV (reference sequence). As DNA, the CDR3 is TGTGCCAGCAGTCTCTTGGATGGCAGGGACACAGATACGCAGTATTTT. Amino acids: CASSLLDGRDTDTQYF.

This chain connects TRBV6-5 to TRBJ1-1; D is uncertain. Germline assignment: CDR1 MNHEY and CDR2 SVGAGI. V was trimmed by 0 bases and J by 0 bases, leaving 17 bases between them. The CDR3 runs to 18 residues. The CDR3 DNA reads TGTGCCAGCAGTTACTCGTTCTCTCCTAAAGGAGTGAACACTGAAGCTTTCTTT. Encoded protein: CASSYSFSPKGVNTEAFF.

This clonotype was detected ten times or more. The gene calls are TRBV29-1 and TRBJ2-3; D may be TRBD2 (7 bases). Germline lookup yields CDR1 SQVTM and CDR2 ANQGSEA. The V and J ends lost 4 bases and 4 bases respectively, with 21 bases between them. The CDR3 is made up of 16 amino acids. The CDR3 sequence: CSVAYGGRIRADTQYF. The CDR3 DNA sequence: TGCAGCGTTGCCTACGGGGGGCGCATAAGGGCAGATACGCAGTATTTT.

Note on this clonotype: A much larger clone differs from this one at a single base, so this may be a read error. This chain joins TRBV10-3 and TRBJ2-5, with 10 bases lining up with TRBD1. CDR1 and CDR2 (germline): ENHRY, SYGVKD. The CDR3 extends over 15 amino acids. This chain's CDR3 is CAISESRQGAGDQCF. The CDR3 DNA reads as TGTGCCATCAGTGAGTCGAGACAGGGGGCAGGGGACCAGTGCTTC.

This clonotype was detected many times. This sequence joins TRBV24-1 and TRBJ2-2; 8 bases are a match to TRBD1. V was pared by 5 bases and J by 5 bases, with 9 bases of the junction left unmatched. The germline V gene encodes CDR1 KGHDR and CDR2 SFDVKD. CDR3 length: 16 amino acids. The CDR3: CATSAQDRVGTGELFF. For the CDR3, the DNA is TGTGCCACCAGTGCCCAGGACAGGGTGGGAACCGGGGAGCTGTTTTTT.

There are many counts of this clonotype. The chain links TRBV11-2 to TRBJ2-7; 9 bases match TRBD1. Trimming took 0 bases from V and 4 from J; bases not matched to a gene: 7. Germline CDR1 and CDR2: SGHAT and FQNNGV. The CDR3 consists of 16 residues. CDR3 sequence: CASSLDGTGWSYEQYF. The DNA for the CDR3 is TGTGCCAGCAGCTTAGATGGGACAGGGTGGAGTTACGAGCAGTACTTC.

This clonotype has at least ten counts. This sequence joins TRBV24-1 and TRBJ2-1, with no clear D. Per germline, CDR1 KGHDR and CDR2 SFDVKD. Trimming cost V 5 bases and J 5 bases, with 9 bases left between them. The CDR3 covers 13 residues. The CDR3, as DNA: TGTGCCACCAGTGCGAGCCTTAACAATGAGCAGTTCTTC. Translated, it gives CATSASLNNEQFF.

This clonotype was observed a handful of times. This chain uses TRBV12-3 or TRBV12-4 with TRBJ2-1, with 9 bases matching TRBD2. The CDR3 spans 15 residues. V was clipped by 4 bases and J by 3 bases; unmatched bases: 4. The DNA for the CDR3 is TGTGCCAGCAGTTCGGGCGGGGGGGTCTACAATGAGCAGTTCTTC. As protein: CASSSGGGVYNEQFF.

The chain joins TRBV6-6 to TRBJ2-7; D may correspond to TRBD1 or TRBD2 (5 bases each). V was clipped by 5 bases and J by 4 bases, with 12 bases between them. The CDR3 contains 13 residues. The germline CDR1 and CDR2 sequences are MNHNY and SVGAGI (reference sequence). CDR3 bases: TGTGCCAGCAGTCCGGGACGGGTTTACGAGCAGTACGTC. It is translated as CASSPGRVYEQYV.

This clonotype has at least ten counts. The genes are TRBV12-3 or TRBV12-4 and TRBJ1-1, with D hard to call. Trimming cost V 3 bases and J 3 bases, with 11 bases left between them. This CDR3 has 14 amino acids. CDR3 amino acids: CASSFLGTYTEAFF. The CDR3 region has the DNA TGTGCCAGCAGTTTCTTGGGCACGTACACTGAAGCTTTCTTT.

Concerning this clonotype: One base away lies a much larger clone, so this may be a sequencing read error. The J gene is TRBJ2-7, the V gene TRBV25-1; 8 bases align to TRBD2. The CDR3 is made up of 15 amino acids. CDR1 is MGHDK and CDR2 is SYGVNS in the germline V gene. Trimming removed 6 bases from V and 2 bases from J; junction bases left unmatched: 9. The CDR3 DNA reads as TGTGCCAGCAGCGGGGGGGTCACCCAACCCTACGAGCAGTACTTC. Translation gives CASSGGVTQPYEQYF.

This clonotype has a count of ten or more. The V gene is TRBV3-1, the J gene TRBJ1-4, with 8 bases that match TRBD1. This CDR3 spans 18 amino acids. The V gene's germline CDR1 is LGHDT and CDR2 YNNKEL (reference sequence). V lost 1 base, J lost 4 bases, and 11 bases stayed unmatched. The CDR3 spells CASSQALTSDRGNEKLFF. Written as DNA, the CDR3 is TGTGCCAGCAGCCAAGCGTTGACTAGTGACAGGGGTAATGAAAAACTGTTTTTT.